These 18 T cell receptor beta chains were all obtained from the same sample, sequenced in a study of CD8+ T cells in alopecia areata (dated by TCRdb to 2016 to 2019). Libraries came from the immunoSEQ multiplex PCR assay. For TCR sequencing, RNA was extracted from every sample and reverse transcribed into cDNA to serve as template. In its TCRdb copy, this immuneACCESS table keeps in-frame sequences only and misses some clones. Where compared with another copy, unresolved V genes explain less than half of these, and the others have no known cause. The sample table holds under 300,000 clones, of which around 67% were seen once. The ten biggest clones cover around 1.2% of the sample. The sample's time point label, decoded: baseline before oral tofacitinib. The source was CD4+ T cells sorted from blood, collected at week 0. These receptors came from a human donor with alopecia areata.

This chain uses TRBV10-3 with TRBJ1-2, with D perhaps TRBD1 (6 bases). Germline V gene lookup returns CDR1 ENHRY and CDR2 SYGVKD. Trimming pared 3 bases from V and 4 bases from J, leaving 21 bases between. The CDR3 contains 17 residues. CDR3 residues: CAISELSFGGLGYGYTF. The CDR3 DNA sequence: TGTGCCATCAGTGAATTATCATTTGGGGGGCTTGGCTATGGCTACACCTTC.

V gene TRBV6-5 combines with J gene TRBJ2-7, with no clear D. In germline, CDR1 is MNHEY, CDR2 SVGAGI. Trimming left V 5 bases short and J 3 bases short, with 11 bases between. This CDR3 is built from 13 residues. CDR3 loop: CASSSAVGYEQYF. The CDR3 nucleotides are TGTGCCAGCAGTAGCGCGGTCGGCTACGAGCAGTACTTC.

This clone has just one count. The rearrangement joins TRBV4-1 to TRBJ2-7; D ambiguous. Trimming shortened V by 1 base and J by 6 bases, and 13 bases separated the two germline ends. CDR1 and CDR2 from the germline V gene are MGHRA and YSYEKL. This CDR3 spans 14 amino acids. DNA for the CDR3: TGCGCCAGCAGCCAAGGTCAGTGGCTTGCCGAGCAGTACTTC. Encoded protein: CASSQGQWLAEQYF.

V and J are TRBV25-1 and TRBJ2-3; 9 positions match TRBD2. The CDR3 covers 16 residues. Germline V gene lookup returns CDR1 MGHDK and CDR2 SYGVNS. The trim removed 1 base at V and 3 bases at J, leaving 5 bases unmatched. The CDR3 bases are TGTGCCAGCAGTGAATTGTGGACTAGCGTGACAGATACGCAGTATTTT. It encodes CASSELWTSVTDTQYF. Full variable domain (outside the CDR3, taken from reference TRBV25-1 and TRBJ2-3): EADIYQTPRYLVIGTGKKITLECSQTMGHDKMYWYQQDPGMELHLIHYSYGVNSTEKGDLSSESTVSRIRTEHFPLTLESARPSHTSQYLCASSELWTSVTDTQYFGPGTRLTVL.

The V and J genes are TRBV29-1 and TRBJ1-2; 7 bases map to TRBD1. The CDR3 length is 13 residues. V gave up 5 bases and J gave up 7 bases; unmatched junction bases: 10. In germline, CDR1 is SQVTM, CDR2 ANQGSEA. The CDR3 spells CSVSTGRAGGYTF. In nucleotides, the CDR3 is TGCAGCGTTTCGACAGGGAGGGCTGGTGGCTACACCTTC.

The CDR3 here is CASSPLRDSPLHF. In DNA, the CDR3 is TGTGCCAGCTCACCCCTGAGGGATTCACCCCTCCACTTT. The V call is TRBV18, the J call TRBJ1-6; D remains unclear. The CDR3 loop spans 13 amino acids. Germline CDR1 and CDR2: KGHSH and LQKENI. Trimming stripped 3 bases from V and 8 bases from J, with 8 bases between.

This chain uses TRBV30 with TRBJ2-2, with TRBD1 matching 7 bases. Germline values: CDR1 GTSNPN, CDR2 SVGIG (reference sequence). Trimming removed 3 bases from V and 3 bases from J; junction bases left unmatched: 10. This CDR3 comprises 16 residues. In nucleotides, the CDR3 is TGTGCCTGGAGCCTCTCGACAGGGTGGGACACCGGGGAGCTGTTTTTT. It specifies CAWSLSTGWDTGELFF. The full variable domain, in which reference TRBV30 and TRBJ2-2 provide the parts outside the CDR3, is SQTIHQWPATLVQPVGSPLSLECTVEGTSNPNLYWYRQAAGRGLQLLFYSVGIGQISSEVPQNLSASRPQDRQFILSSKKLLLSDSGFYLCAWSLSTGWDTGELFFGEGSRLTVL.

This sequence joins TRBV29-1 and TRBJ2-5; the match to TRBD2 covers 15 bases. The germline V gene encodes CDR1 SQVTM and CDR2 ANQGSEA. The CDR3 has 16 amino acids. V lost 6 bases, J lost 5 bases, and 10 bases stayed unmatched. The CDR3 loop reads CSVDRTSGGARETQYF. CDR3 nucleotides: TGCAGCGTAGACAGGACTAGCGGGGGGGCACGTGAGACCCAGTACTTC.

This clone was observed a handful of times. V usage is TRBV7-2 and J usage is TRBJ2-7; D is perhaps TRBD2 (6 bases). V was shortened by 5 bases and J by 3 bases, with 14 bases between the two germline ends. The CDR3 loop spans 14 amino acids. Germline assignment: CDR1 SGHTA and CDR2 FQGNSA. The CDR3 protein is CASSHRGRSYEQYF. CDR3 nucleotide sequence: TGTGCCAGCAGCCACCGGGGGAGAAGCTACGAGCAGTACTTC.

This clone occurred a few times. The chain couples TRBV11-2 to TRBJ1-6; no clear D. V was cut by 1 base and J by 11 bases, with 6 bases left in between. The CDR3 has 12 amino acids. The germline V gene has CDR1 SGHAT and CDR2 FQNNGV. The CDR3 loop reads CASSLAFAPLHF. CDR3 DNA: TGTGCCAGCAGCTTAGCTTTCGCACCCCTCCACTTT.

This chain links TRBV9 with TRBJ2-1; D is perhaps TRBD1 (6 bases). Germline assignment: CDR1 SGDLS and CDR2 YYNGEE. The CDR3 totals 13 residues. V was cut by 2 bases and J by 7 bases, with 10 bases left in between. This CDR3 reads CASSVDSSNEQFF. In nucleotides, the CDR3 is TGTGCCAGCAGCGTGGACAGTTCGAATGAGCAGTTCTTC.

J is TRBJ2-1 and V is TRBV5-6, with D perhaps TRBD2 (6 bases). Germline CDR1 is SGHDT and CDR2 is YYEEEE. The CDR3 has 13 amino acids. The ends were cut back, 5 bases at V and 4 bases at J, with 10 bases in the middle. The DNA of the CDR3 is TGTGCCAGCAGTCCCGGAGGGTACAATGAGCAGTTCTTC. Its translation is CASSPGGYNEQFF. Looking up the rest from reference TRBV5-6 and TRBJ2-1 gives the full variable domain: DAGVTQSPTHLIKTRGQQVTLRCSPKSGHDTVSWYQQALGQGPQFIFQYYEEEERQRGNFPDRFSGHQFPNYSSELNVNALLLGDSALYLCASSPGGYNEQFFGPGTRLTVL.

The CDR3 loop is CASSPAAGELFF. The CDR3 region has the DNA TGTGCCAGCTCACCAGCCGCCGGGGAGCTGTTTTTT. The rearrangement joins TRBV18 to TRBJ2-2; no reliable D call. The V end was cut by 2 bases, the J end by 6 bases, with 4 bases between. CDR1 and CDR2 from the germline V gene are KGHSH and LQKENI. The CDR3 covers 12 residues.

This chain links TRBV5-1 with TRBJ2-1, with D unresolved. The CDR3 covers 13 residues. CDR1 and CDR2 (germline): SGHRS, YFSETQ. The V and J ends lost 0 bases and 6 bases respectively, with 7 bases between them. For the CDR3, the DNA is TGCGCCAGCAGCTTGGGACTCACCAATGAGCAGTTCTTC. Its protein is CASSLGLTNEQFF.

The CDR3 here is CAWSGWNTGELFF. For the CDR3, the DNA is TGTGCCTGGAGTGGGTGGAACACCGGGGAGCTGTTTTTT. The rearrangement links TRBV30 to TRBJ2-2, with no clear D. Trimming took off 1 base at V and 1 base at J, with 4 bases between the two ends. In germline, CDR1 is GTSNPN, CDR2 SVGIG (reference sequence). This CDR3 is 13 amino acids long.

This rearrangement joins TRBV30 to TRBJ1-2, with TRBD1 matching 9 bases. There are 15 residues in the CDR3. Per germline, CDR1 GTSNPN and CDR2 SVGIG (reference sequence). V lost 4 bases to trimming and J lost 8 bases; unmatched junction nucleotides: 14. The CDR3 sequence is CAWNTWDRESLGYTF. The CDR3 DNA is TGTGCCTGGAATACTTGGGACAGGGAGTCGCTCGGCTACACCTTC.

This clone was recorded only once. J is TRBJ1-1 and V is TRBV7-9; TRBD1 aligns across 8 bases. The length of the CDR3 is 13 residues. Germline V lookup: CDR1 SEHNR, CDR2 FQNEAQ (reference sequence). Trimming removed 5 bases from V and 11 bases from J; junction bases left unmatched: 10. The DNA of the CDR3 is TGTGCCAGCAGCCATGGACAGGGTGTAAGTGCTTTCTTT. This translates into CASSHGQGVSAFF.

This clone was counted a single time. The chain recombines TRBV10-3 with TRBJ2-1; TRBD2 aligns across 15 bases. The CDR3 has 17 residues. Trimming took 5 bases from V and 4 from J; bases not matched to a gene: 6. The germline gives CDR1 ENHRY, CDR2 SYGVKD. In nucleotides, the CDR3 is TGTGCCATCAGTAAGGGACTAGCGGGGGGAACATACAATGAGCAGTTCTTC. This translates into CAISKGLAGGTYNEQFF.